The rows below give T cell receptor beta chains drawn from one sample of a study of glioma-infiltrating T cells after dendritic cell vaccination. The repertoire was sequenced with immunoSEQ multiplex PCR; TCRdb's copy has only in-frame clones and lacks some. The profile covers tens of thousands of clones, with about 87% appearing a single time and approximately 3% taken by the ten largest. Sequencing was performed on blood, taken before dendritic cell vaccination. The receptors derive from a human donor with glioblastoma. CDR3s include the opening cysteine and the closing phenylalanine or tryptophan. The order of the fields is D gene, V gene, J gene, CDR3 protein. A D gene is named only where the DNA matches it firmly.

D gene: -
V gene: TRBV19
J gene: TRBJ1-5
CDR3 protein: CASSQYSNQPQHF

D gene: TRBD1
V gene: TRBV5-1
J gene: TRBJ2-7
CDR3 protein: CASSTGQGPNEQYF

D gene: -
V gene: TRBV6-1
J gene: TRBJ2-7
CDR3 protein: CASSEFVYYEQYF

D gene: -
V gene: TRBV6-6
J gene: TRBJ1-3
CDR3 protein: CASSYSRRSSGNTIYF

D gene: TRBD1
V gene: TRBV30
J gene: TRBJ2-1
CDR3 protein: CAWIQKGQGSYNEQFF

D gene: TRBD2
V gene: TRBV19
J gene: TRBJ2-7
CDR3 protein: CATSRLADYEQYF

D gene: TRBD2
V gene: TRBV4-2
J gene: TRBJ2-1
CDR3 protein: CASSQDWTSGDNEQFF

D gene: TRBD1
V gene: TRBV5-4
J gene: TRBJ2-2
CDR3 protein: CASSAGTANTGELFF

D gene: -
V gene: TRBV5-1
J gene: TRBJ2-3
CDR3 protein: CASRPEASTDTQYF

D gene: -
V gene: TRBV19
J gene: TRBJ1-2
CDR3 protein: CASSPTNYGYTF

D gene: -
V gene: TRBV4-1
J gene: TRBJ2-3
CDR3 protein: CASSQANLISADTQYF

D gene: -
V gene: TRBV7-9
J gene: TRBJ1-2
CDR3 protein: CASEDPGYTF

D gene: TRBD1
V gene: TRBV6-6
J gene: TRBJ1-2
CDR3 protein: CASNLQGMAGYTF

D gene: TRBD1
V gene: TRBV27
J gene: TRBJ2-1
CDR3 protein: CASSFMGTGRNEQFF

D gene: TRBD2
V gene: TRBV11-3
J gene: TRBJ2-3
CDR3 protein: CASSSGGSGTDTQYF

D gene: TRBD1
V gene: TRBV5-6
J gene: TRBJ2-3
CDR3 protein: CASSSDRGGSDTQYF

D gene: -
V gene: TRBV6-1
J gene: TRBJ1-5
CDR3 protein: CASSLGHQPQHF

D gene: TRBD2
V gene: TRBV19
J gene: TRBJ2-2
CDR3 protein: CASSRRLAGGETGELFF

D gene: -
V gene: TRBV6-1
J gene: TRBJ2-7
CDR3 protein: CASRGRGYEQYF

D gene: -
V gene: TRBV28
J gene: TRBJ1-1
CDR3 protein: CASSRAGGTEAFF

D gene: -
V gene: TRBV6-5
J gene: TRBJ1-2
CDR3 protein: CASSPQRGYGYTF

D gene: -
V gene: TRBV27
J gene: TRBJ2-3
CDR3 protein: CASRTGQAGDTQYF

D gene: -
V gene: TRBV11-3
J gene: TRBJ1-3
CDR3 protein: CASSIPQGEHSGNTIYF

D gene: TRBD2
V gene: TRBV11-3
J gene: TRBJ2-1
CDR3 protein: CASSLAREGYNEQFF

D gene: TRBD1
V gene: TRBV4-2
J gene: TRBJ1-6
CDR3 protein: CASSQDRTGTGYSDSYNSPLHF

D gene: -
V gene: TRBV9
J gene: TRBJ1-3
CDR3 protein: CASSSSPWGGNTIYF

D gene: -
V gene: TRBV7-2
J gene: TRBJ2-1
CDR3 protein: CASRAGSSYNEQFF

D gene: TRBD1
V gene: TRBV10-3
J gene: TRBJ1-1
CDR3 protein: CAISKGQGAIGNTEAFF

D gene: TRBD1
V gene: TRBV6-1
J gene: TRBJ2-7
CDR3 protein: CASSESGDRGYF

D gene: -
V gene: TRBV27
J gene: TRBJ2-7
CDR3 protein: CASSFDGSSYEQYF

D gene: -
V gene: TRBV23-1
J gene: TRBJ2-5
CDR3 protein: CASSLRETQYF

D gene: -
V gene: TRBV7-3
J gene: TRBJ2-7
CDR3 protein: CASSFGGPEQYF

D gene: TRBD2
V gene: TRBV18
J gene: TRBJ2-3
CDR3 protein: CASSPAGDGDTQYF

D gene: -
V gene: TRBV18
J gene: TRBJ1-1
CDR3 protein: CASSRGTEKGTEAFF

D gene: -
V gene: TRBV6-6
J gene: TRBJ2-7
CDR3 protein: CAGRGRSSYEQYF

D gene: TRBD1
V gene: TRBV5-6
J gene: TRBJ2-3
CDR3 protein: CASSRVGQGLQDTQYF

D gene: TRBD1
V gene: TRBV11-3
J gene: TRBJ2-1
CDR3 protein: CASSLGQGAHNEQFF

D gene: -
V gene: TRBV5-6
J gene: TRBJ2-7
CDR3 protein: CASSLATGIYEQYF

D gene: -
V gene: TRBV5-4
J gene: TRBJ1-1
CDR3 protein: CASSLVGEGTEAFF

D gene: TRBD2
V gene: TRBV5-6
J gene: TRBJ2-5
CDR3 protein: CASSTRLAGSQETQYF

D gene: -
V gene: TRBV4-1
J gene: TRBJ2-1
CDR3 protein: CASTKTETSYNEQFF

D gene: TRBD1
V gene: TRBV6-1
J gene: TRBJ1-1
CDR3 protein: CASSDMDRGTEAFF

D gene: TRBD1
V gene: TRBV10-3
J gene: TRBJ1-2
CDR3 protein: CAISADRGCTF

D gene: -
V gene: TRBV4-1
J gene: TRBJ1-5
CDR3 protein: CASSRNQGLQPQHF

D gene: TRBD2
V gene: TRBV5-1
J gene: TRBJ2-7
CDR3 protein: CASSSGLAGDEQYF

D gene: -
V gene: TRBV30
J gene: TRBJ1-2
CDR3 protein: CAWSHTGEGYTF

D gene: TRBD1
V gene: TRBV7-9
J gene: TRBJ1-2
CDR3 protein: CASSAGQGKGYTF

D gene: TRBD2
V gene: TRBV18
J gene: TRBJ2-1
CDR3 protein: CASSPGGLAYNEQFF

D gene: -
V gene: TRBV4-1
J gene: TRBJ1-5
CDR3 protein: CASSQLRGNNQPQHF

D gene: -
V gene: TRBV6-1
J gene: TRBJ2-7
CDR3 protein: CASRELRDGEQYF

D gene: -
V gene: TRBV30
J gene: TRBJ2-5
CDR3 protein: CAWSVLGLSETQYF

D gene: -
V gene: TRBV6-5
J gene: TRBJ1-6
CDR3 protein: CASSTGSNSPLHF

D gene: TRBD1
V gene: TRBV5-1
J gene: TRBJ1-2
CDR3 protein: CASSLERGQGAYGYTF

D gene: TRBD1
V gene: TRBV9
J gene: TRBJ2-1
CDR3 protein: CASSLDRAAYNEQFF

D gene: -
V gene: TRBV7-9
J gene: TRBJ1-5
CDR3 protein: CASSLGQENQPQHF

D gene: -
V gene: TRBV19
J gene: TRBJ2-5
CDR3 protein: CASSISPREETQYF

D gene: TRBD2
V gene: TRBV28
J gene: TRBJ2-2
CDR3 protein: CASSASERGYTGELFF

D gene: -
V gene: TRBV19
J gene: TRBJ2-1
CDR3 protein: CASARRQGHNEQFF